Listed here are 29 T cell receptor beta chains from one sample, sequenced in a study of T cell responses to AZD1222 COVID-19 vaccine. This table comes from immunoSEQ multiplex PCR, and its TCRdb copy is limited to in-frame clones, with some not included. The sample consists of over 75,000 clones, 87% of them appearing once. Sequences were derived from peripheral blood, sampled 28 days after the second AZD1222 dose. These receptors originate from an adult who received the AZD1222 COVID-19 vaccine.

The chain employs TRBV5-4 and TRBJ2-1; 12 bases are shared with TRBD2. Losses at the gene ends were 0 bases for V and 14 bases for J; bases not matched to a gene: 6. CDR1 SGHNT and CDR2 YYREEE come from the germline V gene (reference sequence). The CDR3 length is 14 residues. The CDR3 DNA reads as TGTGCCAGCAGCTTGGGACTAGCGGGGGCCCCTAAGTTCTTC. Translation gives CASSLGLAGAPKFF.

This clone was observed a handful of times. The J gene is TRBJ1-2, the V gene TRBV5-4; weak D call: TRBD1 (5 bases). From germline, CDR1 is SGHNT and CDR2 YYREEE (reference sequence). The CDR3 is made up of 12 amino acids. V gave up 5 bases and J gave up 5 bases, with 10 bases separating them. CDR3 amino acids: CASRQSGYGYTF. CDR3 bases: TGTGCCAGCAGGCAGTCAGGGTATGGCTACACCTTC.

This chain uses TRBV7-3 with TRBJ1-1; D unresolved. V was clipped by 3 bases and J by 0 bases, with 8 bases between them. This CDR3 is 14 amino acids long. Germline V gene lookup returns CDR1 SGHTA and CDR2 FQGTGA. CDR3: CASSFQGVNTEAFF. The CDR3 region has the DNA TGTGCCAGCAGCTTTCAAGGAGTGAACACTGAAGCTTTCTTT.

This clone was counted only a few times. The chain is built from TRBV29-1 and TRBJ1-2; D is uncertain. V lost 3 bases and J 5 bases, leaving 10 bases between the germline ends. The CDR3 is 12 amino acids. Germline V gives CDR1 SQVTM, CDR2 ANQGSEA. CDR3 sequence reads: CSVEGLEYGYTF. CDR3 nucleotides: TGCAGCGTTGAGGGCCTGGAGTATGGCTACACCTTC.

This clone appeared once. The rearrangement joins TRBV6-5 to TRBJ2-7; D remains ambiguous. This CDR3 is built from 12 residues. Germline-derived CDR1 and CDR2 are MNHEY and SVGAGI. Deletions cut 8 bases from V and 5 bases from J, with 13 bases between. In DNA form, the CDR3 reads TGTGCCAGCGCTGAGTATCAGAACGAGCAGTACTTC. Translating gives CASAEYQNEQYF.

The rearrangement joins TRBV2 to TRBJ2-7, with 9 nucleotides matching TRBD1. V lost 7 bases, J lost 0 bases, and 7 bases stayed unmatched. Looked up from germline, CDR1 is SNHLY and CDR2 is FYNNEI. The CDR3 is made up of 15 amino acids. The CDR3 DNA is TGTGCCAGCATCGATGAGACAGGGGGCTCCTACGAGCAGTACTTC. Translated: CASIDETGGSYEQYF.

The chain recombines TRBV12-3 or TRBV12-4 with TRBJ1-1, with D unresolved. This CDR3 spans 13 amino acids. Trimming pared 2 bases from V and 2 bases from J, leaving 6 bases between. The CDR3 DNA sequence: TGTGCCAGCAGTTTAAGTAAAAACACTGAAGCTTTCTTT. It codes for CASSLSKNTEAFF.

This chain links TRBV7-9 with TRBJ2-5, with 9 bases fitting TRBD1. Germline V gene data show CDR1 as SEHNR and CDR2 as FQNEAQ (reference sequence). The CDR3 totals 19 residues. V lost 6 bases and J lost 2; bases outside the gene matches: 19. CDR3 coding DNA: TGTGCCAGCAGTTTCGGGACAGGGTTTGGGAGTTCGAGACAAGAGACCCAGTACTTC. Amino acid sequence: CASSFGTGFGSSRQETQYF.

The J gene is TRBJ1-2, the V gene TRBV12-3 or TRBV12-4; D not certain. The V end lost 3 bases, the J end lost 4 bases, and 9 bases lay between the germline ends. The CDR3 is made up of 13 amino acids. CDR3 sequence: CASSFGLGYGYTF. The CDR3 nucleotides read TGTGCCAGCAGTTTCGGGCTTGGCTATGGCTACACCTTC.

The table lists this clone with a few counts. The gene calls are TRBV30 and TRBJ1-2, with 7 bases fitting TRBD1. CDR3 length: 12 amino acids. Germline V gives CDR1 GTSNPN, CDR2 SVGIG (reference sequence). The DNA for the CDR3 is TGTGCTCGGGACAGTAGAGGCTATGGCTACACCTTC. Residues: CARDSRGYGYTF.

This chain links TRBV4-3 with TRBJ2-6; D ambiguous. CDR1 is LGHNA, CDR2 YSLEER, per germline. Trimming pared 0 bases from V and 4 bases from J, leaving 13 bases between. The CDR3 totals 17 residues. CDR3 protein: CASSQDAAFTGANVLTF. The CDR3 DNA reads as TGCGCCAGCAGCCAAGATGCAGCCTTCACAGGGGCCAACGTCCTGACTTTC.

V gene TRBV28 combines with J gene TRBJ1-1; perhaps TRBD1 as D (6 bases). Looked up from germline, CDR1 is MDHEN and CDR2 is SYDVKM. This CDR3 comprises 14 residues. Trimming removed 2 bases at V and 4 bases at J, with 11 bases between. The CDR3 reads CASSLTQGATEAFF. The CDR3 coding sequence is TGTGCCAGCAGTTTAACACAGGGAGCCACTGAAGCTTTCTTT.

This sequence joins TRBV7-3 and TRBJ2-7, with a possible D match to TRBD2 (6 bases). The CDR3 length is 14 residues. In germline, CDR1 is SGHTA, CDR2 FQGTGA. V dropped 3 bases and J dropped 1 base, with 10 bases sitting between them. In DNA, the CDR3 is TGTGCCAGCAGCTTTGGGGCGGGATCCTACGAGCAGTACTTC. Protein product: CASSFGAGSYEQYF.

This clone was observed once. The V gene is TRBV7-6, the J gene TRBJ2-7; TRBD1 matches at 8 bases. J gave up 9 bases and V 4 bases, and 11 bases lay outside the gene matches. Germline V CDR1 and CDR2: SGHVS, FNYEAQ. CDR3 length: 14 amino acids. CDR3 amino acids: CASSSSGQALWQYF. CDR3 bases: TGTGCCAGCAGCTCCTCGGGACAGGCCTTATGGCAGTACTTC.

In its sample, this clone was seen once. The chain employs TRBV18 and TRBJ1-6; the match to TRBD1 covers 8 bases. The CDR3 loop spans 16 amino acids. The ends lost 3 bases at V and 10 bases at J; junction bases unmatched: 11. Germline V gene data show CDR1 as KGHSH and CDR2 as LQKENI. CDR3 in DNA: TGTGCCAGCTCACCCGACAGGGGCGGGTTAGGGTCACCCCTCCACTTT. Translated, it gives CASSPDRGGLGSPLHF.

This rearrangement joins TRBV18 to TRBJ2-3, with D tentatively TRBD1 (5 bases). V was pared by 4 bases and J by 6 bases, with 14 bases between. Germline V gene data show CDR1 as KGHSH and CDR2 as LQKENI. This CDR3 contains 14 residues. The CDR3 spells CASSRGQHQDTQYF. In nucleotides, the CDR3 is TGTGCCAGCTCACGAGGACAACACCAGGATACGCAGTATTTT.

The chain joins TRBV6-2 or TRBV6-3 to TRBJ2-7, with D perhaps matching TRBD1 (6 bases). In germline, CDR1 is MNHEY, CDR2 SVGEGT. The CDR3 covers 14 residues. Trimming left V 6 bases short and J 4 bases short, with 16 bases between. DNA of the CDR3: TGTGCCAGCAGCAACACTGGACAGCCATACGAGCAGTACTTC. Its translation is CASSNTGQPYEQYF.

The rearrangement joins TRBV5-6 to TRBJ1-2, with no clear D. This CDR3 has 14 residues. The V gene's germline CDR1 is SGHDT and CDR2 YYEEEE. V was clipped by 3 bases and J by 4 bases, with 13 bases between them. DNA for the CDR3: TGTGCCAGCAGCTCGGAGGGCAGGTTCTATGGCTACACCTTC. It translates to CASSSEGRFYGYTF.

This clone was counted between two and nine times. V and J are TRBV6-5 and TRBJ1-1; D is undetermined. There are 15 residues in the CDR3. Germline V lookup: CDR1 MNHEY, CDR2 SVGAGI. Trimming shortened V by 4 bases and J by 4 bases, and 16 bases separated the two germline ends. CDR3 sequence reads: CASSSDPPRGTEAFF. The CDR3 bases are TGTGCCAGCAGTTCCGATCCCCCCCGGGGCACTGAAGCTTTCTTT.

The rearrangement links TRBV3-1 (or the pseudogene TRBV3-2) to TRBJ2-2, with 8 bases fitting TRBD1. Germline V lookup: CDR1 LGHDT, CDR2 YNNKEL (reference sequence). The CDR3 loop spans 17 amino acids. With V trimmed by 0 bases and J by 7 bases, 10 bases remained unmatched. The CDR3 coding sequence is TGTGCCAGCAGCCAAGATCTTGCGACAGGGGTAGGCGGGGAGCTGTTTTTT. It codes for CASSQDLATGVGGELFF.

The chain uses TRBV12-5 and TRBJ2-6; D not certain. The CDR3 is 17 residues long. Trimming removed 1 base at V and 0 bases at J, with 10 bases between. Germline V CDR1 and CDR2: LGHNT, FRNRAP. The CDR3 DNA follows: TGTGCTAGTGGTTTGGCTCCTCGGAGCTCTGGGGCCAACGTCCTGACTTTC. It translates to CASGLAPRSSGANVLTF.

The rearrangement links TRBV3-1 (or the pseudogene TRBV3-2) to TRBJ1-5, with a tentative D call TRBD1 (6 bases). The ends were cut back, 2 bases at V and 7 bases at J, with 12 bases in the middle. The CDR3 is made up of 14 amino acids. In germline, CDR1 is LGHDT, CDR2 YNNKEL (reference sequence). CDR3 nucleotides: TGTGCCAGCAGCCAACGCCCGGACAGCCAGCCCCAGCATTTT. Amino acids: CASSQRPDSQPQHF.

This clone showed up just a few times. The genes are TRBV30 and TRBJ1-1; D call uncertain. The V end was cut by 3 bases, the J end by 4 bases, with 15 bases between. The CDR3 contains 14 residues. Germline CDR1 reads GTSNPN; CDR2 reads SVGIG (reference sequence). This chain's CDR3 is CAWRMGEGSTEAFF. In DNA, the CDR3 is TGTGCCTGGAGAATGGGCGAAGGAAGCACTGAAGCTTTCTTT.

V gene TRBV5-4 combines with J gene TRBJ2-2; the D gene is possibly TRBD1 (5 bases). Germline V gene data show CDR1 as SGHNT and CDR2 as YYREEE (reference sequence). Trimming pared 4 bases from V and 2 bases from J, leaving 15 bases between. The CDR3 has 16 amino acids. CDR3 region: CASSNQGFRNTGELFF. The CDR3 DNA sequence: TGTGCCAGCAGCAATCAGGGATTCCGTAACACCGGGGAGCTGTTTTTT.

The chain couples TRBV4-3 to TRBJ1-6; weak D call: TRBD1 (6 bases). Per the germline V gene, CDR1 is LGHNA and CDR2 is YSLEER. This CDR3 has 15 amino acids. V lost 1 base to trimming and J lost 8 bases, with 12 bases between them. CDR3 DNA sequence: TGCGCCAGCAGCCAAGTGACGAACAGGGATTCACCCCTCCACTTT. It translates to CASSQVTNRDSPLHF.

This chain uses TRBV6-5 with TRBJ2-5; TRBD2 matches 10 bases. The junction had 6 bases not matched to a gene; V was cut back by 6 bases and J by 5 bases. The CDR3 is 14 residues long. Germline CDR1 and CDR2: MNHEY and SVGAGI. In DNA form, the CDR3 reads TGTGCCAGCAGCACCAGCGGGGGGGCTGAGACCCAGTACTTC. The encoded protein is CASSTSGGAETQYF.

The V gene is TRBV20-1, the J gene TRBJ1-1; no firm D call. Germline V gene lookup returns CDR1 DFQATT and CDR2 SNEGSKA (reference sequence). The CDR3 runs 13 residues. Trimming shortened V by 3 bases and J by 1 base, and 9 bases separated the two germline ends. The CDR3 DNA is TGCAGTGCTAGTCGCAGAAGGAACACTGAAGCTTTCTTT. It yields the protein CSASRRRNTEAFF.

The rearrangement uses TRBV7-9 and TRBJ2-7; perhaps TRBD1 as D (6 bases). This CDR3 is 14 amino acids long. CDR1 and CDR2 from the germline V gene are SEHNR and FQNEAQ (reference sequence). The V end was cut by 4 bases, the J end by 1 base, with 11 bases between. Here the CDR3 DNA reads TGTGCCAGCAGCTCCCGGACAGAATCCTACGAGCAGTACTTC. Translating gives CASSSRTESYEQYF.

This chain joins TRBV27 and TRBJ1-1; a possible D gene is TRBD1 (5 bases). The CDR3 extends over 15 amino acids. Germline V lookup: CDR1 MNHEY, CDR2 SMNVEV (reference sequence). The V and J ends lost 3 bases and 4 bases respectively, with 15 bases between them. The CDR3 sequence is CASSFRRGEGTEAFF. The CDR3 bases are TGTGCCAGCAGTTTCAGGCGGGGGGAGGGCACTGAAGCTTTCTTT.